These 8 T cell receptor beta chains were sequenced from one sample in a study of blood T cell repertoires in COVID-19. TCRdb's table, derived via immunoSEQ multiplex PCR, lists solely in-frame clones and lacks some. The table shows over 50,000 clones, with approximately 88% occurring only once. The specimen was peripheral blood. These receptor sequences come from a human donor in a cohort sampled during active COVID-19.

This clone was counted a single time. The chain is built from TRBV9 and TRBJ2-2; a weak D match, TRBD1 (6 bases). Germline-derived CDR1 and CDR2 are SGDLS and YYNGEE. The V and J ends lost 1 base and 7 bases respectively, with 17 bases between them. There are 16 residues in the CDR3. The CDR3 spells CASSVRVGALGGELFF. The CDR3 coding sequence is TGTGCCAGCAGCGTACGGGTGGGGGCGCTCGGCGGGGAGCTGTTTTTT.

The chain has TRBV30 and TRBJ1-4; 7 bases map to TRBD1. CDR1 and CDR2 (germline): GTSNPN, SVGIG (reference sequence). This CDR3 has 13 residues. Trimming at V came to 1 base and at J to 7 bases, leaving 3 bases not matched to a gene. The CDR3 nucleotides read TGTGCCTGGAGTGGGGACAGAGGTGAAAAACTGTTTTTT. Residues: CAWSGDRGEKLFF.

This chain joins TRBV28 and TRBJ2-1; 11 bases fit TRBD2. The junction had 10 bases not matched to a gene; V was cut back by 4 bases and J by 5 bases. This CDR3 is built from 17 residues. Germline V lookup: CDR1 MDHEN, CDR2 SYDVKM. The CDR3 protein is CASSSQKTSGVNNEQFF. CDR3 DNA sequence: TGTGCCAGCAGTTCACAAAAGACTAGCGGGGTGAACAATGAGCAGTTCTTC.

V gene TRBV7-4 combines with J gene TRBJ2-3; 9 positions agree with TRBD2. This CDR3 spans 18 amino acids. Losses at the gene ends were 4 bases for V and 2 bases for J; bases not matched to a gene: 13. CDR1 is SGHVT and CDR2 is SQSDAQ in the germline V gene. CDR3 amino acids: CASSSTRLAGGFTDTQYF. The CDR3 DNA is TGTGCCAGCAGCTCAACGAGATTGGCGGGAGGGTTCACAGATACGCAGTATTTT.

The genes are TRBV5-1 and TRBJ1-2, with 12 positions matching TRBD1. The CDR3 loop spans 14 amino acids. Trimming took 4 bases from V and 7 from J; bases not matched to a gene: 5. Looked up from germline, CDR1 is SGHRS and CDR2 is YFSETQ. CDR3 DNA sequence: TGCGCCAGCAGCGAGGGACAGGGGGCGAGTGGCTACACCTTC. It specifies CASSEGQGASGYTF.

The CDR3 DNA is TGTGCCAGCCGAGGGAACTATGGCTACACCTTC. Its protein is CASRGNYGYTF. The rearrangement uses TRBV6-5 and TRBJ1-2; D remains ambiguous. The V end was cut by 8 bases, the J end by 2 bases, with 6 bases between. This CDR3 contains 11 residues. Germline loops: CDR1 MNHEY, CDR2 SVGAGI.

V usage is TRBV5-1 and J usage is TRBJ2-5; 7 positions match TRBD2. The V gene end was trimmed by 0 bases and the J gene end by 1 base; junction bases not matched to a gene: 3. CDR3 length: 15 residues. The V gene's germline CDR1 is SGHRS and CDR2 YFSETQ. This CDR3 is CASSLGTRTQETQYF. DNA for the CDR3: TGCGCCAGCAGCTTGGGGACTAGAACCCAAGAGACCCAGTACTTC.

This chain connects TRBV2 to TRBJ2-5, with 11 nucleotides matching TRBD2. Looked up from germline, CDR1 is SNHLY and CDR2 is FYNNEI. J was trimmed by 5 bases and V by 5 bases; bases with no gene match: 7. The CDR3 consists of 15 residues. The CDR3 reads CASSFSGGARETQYF. Here the CDR3 DNA reads TGTGCCAGCAGTTTTAGCGGGGGGGCCCGGGAGACCCAGTACTTC. The complete variable domain, with remaining parts taken from reference TRBV2 and TRBJ2-5, reads EPEVTQTPSHQVTQMGQEVILRCVPISNHLYFYWYRQILGQKVEFLVSFYNNEISEKSEIFDDQFSVERPDGSNFTLKIRSTKLEDSAMYFCASSFSGGARETQYFGPGTRLLVL.